This TCR beta chain was sequenced during a study of beta chain features in type 1 diabetes. The overall study: The number of sorted cells examined across all samples was under 140,000,000.

Remarks on this clone: Its target is unknown.

Findings and caveats of the study: PCR might show a preference for shorter templates, equally across patients and controls. The study left unresolved whether HLA type influences TCRB rearrangement.

The whole isolated RNA underwent reverse transcription, so sequencing captured expressed TCRB transcripts. Profiled with immunoSEQ multiplex PCR; TCRdb holds only in-frame clones, not every one. The sample holds 500,000 to 700,000 clones; roughly a sixth are singletons and the top ten take around 0.095%. The sequence came from a man aged 18 to 29 in good health. Sequencing was done on a sample of naive CD4+ T cells from blood.

CDR3 protein: CASSLSGFGNNEQFF. CDR3 bases: TGTGCCAGCAGCTTGTCGGGCTTCGGAAACAATGAGCAGTTCTTC. The gene calls are TRBV11-2 and TRBJ2-1; D ambiguous. The CDR3 consists of 15 residues. V lost 3 bases to trimming and J lost 5 bases, with 14 bases between them. The germline V gene has CDR1 SGHAT and CDR2 FQNNGV.